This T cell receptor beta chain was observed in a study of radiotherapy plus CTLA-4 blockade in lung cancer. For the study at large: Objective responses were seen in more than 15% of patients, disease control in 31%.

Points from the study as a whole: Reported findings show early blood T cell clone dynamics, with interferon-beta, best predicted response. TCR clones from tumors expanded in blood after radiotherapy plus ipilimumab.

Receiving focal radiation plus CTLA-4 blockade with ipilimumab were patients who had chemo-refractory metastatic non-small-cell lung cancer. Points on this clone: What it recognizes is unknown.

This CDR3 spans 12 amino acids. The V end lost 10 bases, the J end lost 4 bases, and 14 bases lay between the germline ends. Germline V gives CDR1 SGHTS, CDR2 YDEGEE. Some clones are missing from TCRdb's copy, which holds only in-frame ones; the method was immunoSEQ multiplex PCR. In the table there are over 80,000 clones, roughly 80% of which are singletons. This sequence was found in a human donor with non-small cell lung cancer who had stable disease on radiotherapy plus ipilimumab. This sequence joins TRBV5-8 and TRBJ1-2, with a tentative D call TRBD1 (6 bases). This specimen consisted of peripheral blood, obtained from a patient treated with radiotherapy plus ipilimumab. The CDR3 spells CALAGGLYGYTF. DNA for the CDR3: TGTGCCCTCGCCGGGGGGCTCTATGGCTACACCTTC.